The source of this T cell receptor beta chain is a study of blood T cell repertoires in COVID-19. Study-wide context: In each case, the material was cDNA or gDNA derived from T cells, B-cell-depleted T cells, or PBMCs.

The CDR3 is 14 residues long. Germline CDR1 reads SGDLS; CDR2 reads YYNGEE. V was clipped by 0 bases and J by 5 bases, with 11 bases between them. The assay was immunoSEQ multiplex PCR, and TCRdb's table has in-frame clones only and misses some. The sample holds approximately 190,000 clones, 86% seen once. The sample comprised PBMCs or T cells enriched from blood (not recorded which). The clonotype was recovered from a woman in her forties in a cohort exposed to, infected with or recovered from COVID-19 (not recorded which). The rearrangement links TRBV9 to TRBJ1-1, with a possible D match to TRBD1 (5 bases). CDR3 amino acids: CASSVGGSGTEAFF. The CDR3 DNA is TGTGCCAGCAGCGTAGGTGGTTCAGGGACTGAAGCTTTCTTT.